A single sample gave rise to the 5 T cell receptor beta chains below, sequenced in a study of shared clonotypes between healthy human individuals. Method: immunoSEQ multiplex PCR; TCRdb's copy keeps in-frame clones and lacks some. This sample yields more than 2,000,000 clones, of which 80% to 95% are seen a single time; 0.3% to 0.4% belongs to the top ten. The sequencing sample was made of naive CD4+ T cells from PBMCs. Subset defined: CD45RA+ positively selected. The receptors originated from a man younger than 35 in good health. Some clones in this sample may be carry-over from other donors' samples.

The rearrangement links TRBV21-1 to TRBJ2-7; the table calls TRBD1, which could not be checked here. TRBV21-1 is noted as a pseudogene. CDR3 length: 14 amino acids. The CDR3 here is CASSNGRAPYEQYF. In DNA, the CDR3 is TGTGCCAGCAGCAATGGCAGGGCCCCCTACGAGCAGTACTTC.

As regards this clone: In the same sample, other DNA sequences code for this CDR3. The V and J genes are TRBV7-9 and TRBJ1-1, with D possibly TRBD1 on 6 matching bases. The germline V gene has CDR1 SEHNR and CDR2 FQNEAQ (reference sequence). V lost 5 bases to trimming and J lost 3 bases, with 7 bases between them. The CDR3 is 12 amino acids. CDR3 sequence: CASSRTDTEAFF. The CDR3 nucleotides read TGTGCCAGCAGCCGGACAGACACTGAAGCTTTCTTT.

This chain links TRBV6-1 with TRBJ2-7, with D possibly called TRBD1 or TRBD2 (5 bases each). CDR3 length: 14 residues. CDR1 is MNHNS, CDR2 SASEGT, per germline. Trimming pared 4 bases from V and 2 bases from J, leaving 12 bases between. The CDR3 sequence: CASSVRDAAYEQYF. The CDR3 bases are TGTGCCAGCAGTGTCCGGGACGCCGCCTACGAGCAGTACTTC.

The rearrangement uses TRBV5-8 and TRBJ2-7, with a weak D call TRBD2 (6 bases). CDR1 SGHTS and CDR2 YDEGEE come from the germline V gene. Between the trimmed V and J ends, which lost 6 bases and 1 base, there was a span of 20 bases. The CDR3 is 16 amino acids. CDR3 region: CASKKRRGRVSYEQYF. DNA for the CDR3: TGTGCCAGCAAAAAACGCCGGGGGAGAGTGTCCTACGAGCAGTACTTC.

J is TRBJ2-7 and V is TRBV10-1; D unclear. The CDR3 sequence is 11 residues long. Germline values: CDR1 WNHNN, CDR2 SYGVQD (reference sequence). The V and J ends lost 3 bases and 2 bases respectively, with 2 bases between them. In DNA, the CDR3 is TGCGCCAGCAGTGACGCCTACGAGCAGTACTTC. Amino acid sequence: CASSDAYEQYF.